Reported below is one TCR beta chain. This receptor's antigen is unknown. One base away there is no much larger clone; base qualities are not given. Genomic DNA was used as template for profiling of TCR beta VDJ combinations and CDR3 sequences. An Illumina HiSeq 2000 was the platform used for TCR repertoire sequencing. For the original study's pipeline: Repertoires were assessed using TRBV/TRBJ rearrangement plots, CDR3 size and DJ length profiles, and Simpson's diversity index. The most abundant DNA sequence in the deep sequencing data was taken as the immunodominant clone. CDR3 amino acid sequences were screened for sharing across subjects and were compared with published repertoires and the VDJdb database. TCRdb trimmed public reads at Q25 via fastp, called clones via MiXCR and kept in-frame beta chains. Rows with one shared CDR3 protein collapse into an entry with the most common genes and DNA. V and J calls and clone size were set by TCRdb, not the authors. The sample table lists 400,000 to 450,000 distinct CDR3 sequences, roughly 68% of them with a count of one. 3.5% to 4.5% of the sample belongs to the ten largest clones.

These data are taken from a study of CD8+CD57+ T cells in acquired aplastic anemia (dated by TCRdb to the late 2010s). Notes on the research overall: DNA extracted from sorted CD4+ and CD8+ cells had a mean of approximately 3.4 ug, with a range of roughly 0.2 to 30 ug. Mean read counts for healthy donor samples were some 10 million for CD4+ cells and under 14 million for CD8+ cells.

Paper-wide results and their limitations: No significant difference in CD8+ Simpson's diversity was found between patients and healthy controls (P=0.060). Roughly 31 CD8+ CDR3 sequences were shared between patients and controls but appeared highly expressed in patients and within their immunodominant clones.

In the study, sorted CD4+ and CD8+ blood T cells from patients with severe aplastic anemia and from healthy subjects underwent deep sequencing of TCR repertoires. Ficoll-Paque density gradient centrifugation was used to isolate peripheral blood mononuclear cells. Before DNA extraction, CD4+ and CD8+ T cells were sorted with FACS or magnetic beads. At the junction V is shortened by 6 bases and J by 5 bases; bases outside the gene matches: 13. The CDR3 starts with the cysteine, ends with the phenylalanine, and has 16 residues. Only the CDR3 part of the read is kept: 48 bases, read in frame from the first base.

The sequence was obtained from a human donor in good health, serving as a control. The sequenced sample consisted of sorted CD4+, CD8+, or CD8+CD57+ T cells (not recorded which) from PBMCs. The sequence links TRBV12-3 or TRBV12-4 to TRBJ2-3; TRBD2 aligns with 8 central bases. The CDR3 protein: CASSLGSSGIIDTQYF. The DNA reads TGTGCCAGCAGCTTGGGTAGTAGCGGGATTATAGATACGCAGTATTTT.